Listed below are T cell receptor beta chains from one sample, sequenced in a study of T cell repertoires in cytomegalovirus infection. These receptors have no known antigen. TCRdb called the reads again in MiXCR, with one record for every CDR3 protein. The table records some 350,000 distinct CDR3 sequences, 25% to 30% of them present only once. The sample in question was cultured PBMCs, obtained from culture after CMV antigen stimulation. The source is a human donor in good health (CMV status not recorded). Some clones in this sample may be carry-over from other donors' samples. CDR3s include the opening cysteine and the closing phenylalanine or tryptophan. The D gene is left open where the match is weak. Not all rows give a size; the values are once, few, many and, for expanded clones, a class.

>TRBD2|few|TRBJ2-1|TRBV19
TGTGCCAGTAGTCTCGCCAGACTAGCGGGAGGCTCCTACAATGAGCAGTTCTTC
CASSLARLAGGSYNEQFF
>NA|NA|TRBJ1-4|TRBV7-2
TGTGCCAGCAGAACAGGGAGTACGACTAATGAAAAACTGTTTTTT
CASRTGSTTNEKLFF
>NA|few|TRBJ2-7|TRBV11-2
TGTGCCAGCAGCCCCACGACAGGGACTGGCGAGCAGTACTTC
CASSPTTGTGEQYF
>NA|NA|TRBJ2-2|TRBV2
TGTGCCAGCACTCCGGGAGACACGAACACCGGGGAGCTGTTTTTT
CASTPGDTNTGELFF
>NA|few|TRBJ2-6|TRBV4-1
TGCGCCAGCAGTAGTAGCGTATCCTCTGGGGCCAACGTCCTGACTTTC
CASSSSVSSGANVLTF
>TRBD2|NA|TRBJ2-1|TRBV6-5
TGTGCCAGCAGTTACGCACTAGCGGGTACCTACAATGAGCAGTTCTTC
CASSYALAGTYNEQFF
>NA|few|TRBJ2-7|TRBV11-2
TGTGCCAGCAGCTTAGTATCAGCTGCCTACGAGCAGTACTTC
CASSLVSAAYEQYF
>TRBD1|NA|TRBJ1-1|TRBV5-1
TGCGCCAGCAGGTCCGGGACAGCGAACACTGAAGCTTTCTTT
CASRSGTANTEAFF
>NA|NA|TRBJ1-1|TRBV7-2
TGTGCCAGCAGCCCCCCTGCGGGGAGGTCTGAAGCTTTCTTT
CASSPPAGRSEAFF
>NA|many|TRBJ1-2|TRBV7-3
TGTGCCAGCAGCCCCACGACAGCAACCGGCTACACCTTC
CASSPTTATGYTF
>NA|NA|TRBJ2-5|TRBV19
TGTGCCAGTAGAGAGGGAATTATTGGAGAGACCCAGTACTTC
CASREGIIGETQYF